A selection of T cell receptor beta chains follows, all from one sample in a study of CD8+CD57+ T cells in acquired aplastic anemia. MiXCR, applied by TCRdb to the reads, yields one record per CDR3 protein. The sample records 150,000 to 180,000 distinct CDR3 sequences, over 50% being singletons. The sequenced sample was sorted CD4+, CD8+, or CD8+CD57+ T cells (not recorded which) from PBMCs. The source of these receptors is a human donor with aplastic anemia. The CDR3 runs from the conserved cysteine through the conserved F or W. The D gene is left open where the match is weak. Where a row states a size, it is once, few, many or the class of an expanded clone; other rows omit it.

V gene	D gene	clone size	J gene	CDR3 protein	CDR3 DNA
TRBV4-3	-	many	TRBJ2-7	CASSHTGTRAYEQYF	TGCGCCAGCAGCCATACCGGGACTCGAGCCTACGAGCAGTACTTC
TRBV13	TRBD2	many	TRBJ2-3	CASSLAAGGATDTQYF	TGTGCCAGCAGCTTAGCAGCGGGGGGTGCGACAGATACGCAGTATTTT
TRBV20-1	-	few	TRBJ1-1	CSARSAMNTEAFF	TGCAGTGCCCGATCGGCTATGAACACTGAAGCTTTCTTT
TRBV29-1	TRBD2	-	TRBJ2-3	CSVAPGGASDTQYF	TGCAGCGTTGCCCCCGGGGGGGCATCAGATACGCAGTATTTT
TRBV29-1	-	few	TRBJ2-1	CSAIPASYNEQFF	TGCAGCGCTATACCAGCCTCCTACAATGAGCAGTTCTTC
TRBV7-6	-	-	TRBJ1-1	CASSLARLNTEAFF	TGTGCCAGCAGCTTGGCTAGGTTGAACACTGAAGCTTTCTTT
TRBV2	-	-	TRBJ2-7	CASHTQLYEQYF	TGTGCCAGCCATACACAGCTTTACGAGCAGTACTTC
TRBV19	-	-	TRBJ2-1	CASSTDWMGQFF	TGTGCCAGTAGTACTGACTGGATGGGGCAGTTCTTC
TRBV18	-	many	TRBJ1-2	CASSPSDGYTF	TGTGCCAGCTCACCCAGCGATGGCTACACCTTC
TRBV20-1	-	few	TRBJ1-2	CSARVPGANYGYTF	TGCAGTGCTAGAGTCCCGGGAGCTAACTATGGCTACACCTTC
TRBV5-8	-	many	TRBJ2-7	CASSLLTGVRSYEQYF	TGTGCCAGCAGCTTACTGACAGGCGTACGCTCCTACGAGCAGTACTTC
TRBV6-1	-	-	TRBJ1-2	CASSEEYARTYGYTF	TGTGCCAGCAGTGAAGAATATGCCAGGACCTATGGCTACACCTTC
TRBV19	-	-	TRBJ1-1	CASRRGKTVSDTEAFF	TGTGCCAGTAGGAGGGGGAAAACAGTCTCTGACACTGAAGCTTTCTTT
TRBV28	-	-	TRBJ1-5	CASDALSQPQHF	TGTGCCAGCGATGCTCTTTCTCAGCCCCAGCATTTT
TRBV5-5	TRBD1	many	TRBJ2-1	CASSIDRGPLNEQFF	TGTGCCAGCAGCATCGACAGGGGGCCCCTAAATGAGCAGTTCTTC
TRBV15	-	many	TRBJ2-3	CATSRDPQGGDTQYF	TGTGCCACCAGCAGAGATCCCCAGGGGGGAGATACGCAGTATTTT
TRBV29-1	TRBD2	once	TRBJ2-1	CSVEGPGLAGYNEQFF	TGCAGCGTTGAAGGGCCGGGACTAGCGGGGTACAATGAGCAGTTCTTC
TRBV24-1	TRBD1	-	TRBJ1-2	CATSETGTGPLNYGYTF	TGTGCCACCAGTGAAACCGGGACAGGGCCGCTAAACTATGGCTACACCTTC
TRBV6-2/TRBV6-3	-	few	TRBJ1-2	CASSYSSEGQLYGYTF	TGTGCCAGCAGTTACTCGAGCGAGGGGCAGCTCTATGGCTACACCTTC
TRBV18	TRBD1	-	TRBJ2-7	CASSPGTGGSSYEQYF	TGTGCCAGCTCACCCGGGACAGGGGGGAGCTCCTACGAGCAGTACTTC
TRBV2	TRBD1	many	TRBJ2-7	CASTGTAYEQYF	TGTGCCAGCACCGGGACAGCCTACGAGCAGTACTTC
TRBV25-1	TRBD2	-	TRBJ2-5	CASSDLGGQETQYF	TGTGCCAGCAGTGACCTGGGGGGGCAAGAGACCCAGTACTTC
TRBV5-4	-	many	TRBJ2-6	CASSLAAVTGANVLTF	TGTGCCAGCAGCTTGGCGGCGGTAACCGGGGCCAACGTCCTGACTTTC
TRBV4-1	TRBD1	many	TRBJ1-1	CASSQETGARTEAFF	TGCGCCAGCAGCCAAGAGACAGGGGCTAGGACTGAAGCTTTCTTT
TRBV29-1	TRBD1	-	TRBJ1-2	CSVVGQGFYGYTF	TGCAGCGTCGTAGGACAGGGCTTTTATGGCTACACCTTC
TRBV10-3	-	many	TRBJ1-2	CAINDWLPVVREYGYTF	TGTGCCATCAACGATTGGCTGCCGGTAGTCCGAGAATATGGCTACACCTTC
TRBV11-2	-	few	TRBJ1-6	CASSSENLGRNNSPLHF	TGTGCCAGCAGCTCTGAGAACCTGGGACGGAATAATTCACCCCTCCACTTT
TRBV2	-	-	TRBJ1-1	CASSAAPNTEAFF	TGTGCCAGCAGTGCGGCACCGAACACTGAAGCTTTCTTT
TRBV7-2	TRBD1	few	TRBJ1-2	CASSFAGGAEGYTF	TGTGCCAGCAGCTTTGCAGGGGGCGCGGAGGGCTACACCTTC
TRBV20-1	-	many	TRBJ1-2	CSARDFVYGGGDGYTF	TGCAGTGCTAGAGATTTTGTGTACGGGGGCGGAGATGGCTACACCTTC
TRBV29-1	TRBD1	-	TRBJ1-2	CSVDPISDRGRRNGYTF	TGCAGCGTTGATCCTATTAGCGACAGGGGGCGCAGAAATGGCTACACCTTC
TRBV7-3	-	many	TRBJ1-1	CASSLMENTEASF	TGTGCCAGCAGCTTAATGGAGAACACTGAAGCTTCCTTT
TRBV10-3	TRBD2	-	TRBJ2-2	CAISDLGLAGGPPTGELFF	TGTGCCATCAGTGATCTAGGGCTAGCGGGGGGCCCTCCCACCGGGGAGCTGTTTTTT
TRBV7-3	-	-	TRBJ2-7	CASSLVGGSTYEQYF	TGTGCCAGCAGCTTAGTCGGGGGCTCGACCTACGAGCAGTACTTC
TRBV20-1	-	-	TRBJ1-5	CSAEMGADSEDSNQPQHF	TGCAGTGCTGAAATGGGGGCGGACAGCGAAGATAGCAATCAGCCCCAGCATTTT
TRBV29-1	-	-	TRBJ1-1	CSVEVRGRYTEAFF	TGCAGCGTTGAAGTAAGGGGAAGGTACACTGAAGCTTTCTTT
TRBV6-2/TRBV6-3	-	many	TRBJ2-7	CASSYNRDEQYF	TGTGCCAGCAGTTACAATAGGGACGAGCAGTACTTC